This T cell receptor (beta chain) comes out of a study of cytomegalovirus exposure and HLA in healthy donors. Use of 60 Vbeta and 13 Jbeta primers characterized the PCR. Profiled with immunoSEQ multiplex PCR; TCRdb holds only in-frame clones, not every one. The table includes 75,000 to 90,000 clones, 55% to 70% detected once. Germline loops: CDR1 LNHNV, CDR2 YYDKDF (reference sequence). V lost 8 bases to trimming and J lost 0 bases, with 11 bases between them. The CDR3 totals 14 residues. Sequencing was carried out using PBMCs. The receptor was isolated from a woman in her forties in good health and CMV-seropositive. The chain links TRBV15 to TRBJ1-3, with no clear D. The CDR3 loop is CATASMSSGNTIYF. CDR3 DNA: TGTGCCACCGCTAGTATGAGCTCTGGAAACACCATATATTTT.